This T cell receptor beta chain originates from a study of blood T cell repertoires in COVID-19. Across the study: Sites across the United States, Italy and Spain contributed samples from acute and convalescent COVID-19.

V lost 2 bases, J lost 8 bases, and 9 bases lay in between. CDR3 size: 12 residues. Germline CDR1 reads MNHEY; CDR2 reads SVGEGT. Source study methods: The assay estimated nucleated cells by amplifying reference gene primers. Measured with immunoSEQ multiplex PCR; TCRdb has only the in-frame clones, and not every one. From that table come the V and J calls and clone size; the DNA was used to work out D and trimming. The data hold 55,000 to 75,000 clones, with around 84% observed a single time. The chain is built from TRBV6-2 or TRBV6-3 and TRBJ1-2; D perhaps matches TRBD1 (5 bases). This sequence was found in a human donor with active COVID-19. The donor label of this sample is uncertain. Sequenced material: peripheral blood. CDR3 DNA: TGTGCCAGCAGTTACCGGGGGATCGGCTACACCTTC. Its translation: CASSYRGIGYTF.